The next 7 T cell receptor beta chains were all read from a single sample in a study of spatial heterogeneity in lung cancer. Time point described: sample taken at primary tumor resection. TCRdb passed the 5' RACE reads through MiXCR, listing each CDR3 protein once. The profile shows some 44,000 distinct CDR3 sequences, roughly an eighth of them singletons. The starting material was PBMCs, obtained at surgery. The receptors stem from a male donor with early-stage non-small cell lung cancer.

The sample holds a few counts of this clonotype. The chain has TRBV15 and TRBJ2-3, with 7 bases fitting TRBD2. The CDR3 has 15 residues. The trim removed 0 bases at V and 5 bases at J, leaving 5 bases unmatched. The germline gives CDR1 LNHNV, CDR2 YYDKDF (reference sequence). This CDR3 reads CATSRDLPSGDTQYF. The CDR3 DNA reads TGTGCCACCAGCAGAGATCTACCTAGCGGAGATACGCAGTATTTT.

The gene calls are TRBV6-5 and TRBJ2-3; 7 positions agree with TRBD2. The germline CDR1 and CDR2 sequences are MNHEY and SVGAGI. The junction had 8 bases not matched to a gene; V was cut back by 0 bases and J by 2 bases. This CDR3 is built from 17 residues. As DNA, the CDR3 is TGTGCCAGCAGTTACTCGTCAGCGGGAAGGATCACAGATACGCAGTATTTT. Amino acids: CASSYSSAGRITDTQYF.

The table lists this clonotype with a few counts. This sequence joins TRBV3-1 and TRBJ2-2, with a possible D match to TRBD1 (5 bases). CDR1 is LGHDT and CDR2 is YNNKEL in the germline V gene (reference sequence). The CDR3 loop spans 16 amino acids. The ends were cut back, 0 bases at V and 4 bases at J, with 12 bases in the middle. CDR3 amino acids: CASSQDSQGGTGELFF. CDR3 nucleotides: TGTGCCAGCAGCCAAGATTCCCAGGGTGGCACCGGGGAGCTGTTTTTT.

The chain recombines TRBV27 with TRBJ1-2; D might be TRBD1 (5 bases). V was cut by 3 bases and J by 2 bases, with 7 bases left in between. This CDR3 spans 13 amino acids. The V gene's germline CDR1 is MNHEY and CDR2 SMNVEV (reference sequence). The CDR3, as DNA: TGTGCCAGCAGTTTCCAGGGAAACTATGGCTACACCTTC. Its protein product is CASSFQGNYGYTF.

This clonotype was observed a handful of times. The chain recombines TRBV3-1 with TRBJ2-7, with D tentatively TRBD1 (6 bases). V lost 0 bases to trimming and J lost 7 bases, with 7 bases between them. The CDR3 extends over 12 amino acids. Germline CDR1 LGHDT, CDR2 YNNKEL (reference sequence). CDR3 bases: TGTGCCAGCAGCCAAGATCAGGGGGAGCAGTACTTC. Its translation is CASSQDQGEQYF.

The V and J genes are TRBV9 and TRBJ2-1; D is perhaps TRBD1 (6 bases). The V gene's germline CDR1 is SGDLS and CDR2 YYNGEE. This CDR3 comprises 17 residues. Trimming removed 6 bases from V and 5 bases from J, with 24 bases in between. In nucleotides, the CDR3 is TGTGCCAGCACCTTCATCTCCGGCAGGGGCCGCAACAATGAGCAGTTCTTC. Protein sequence: CASTFISGRGRNNEQFF. The whole variable domain, remainder taken from reference TRBV9 and TRBJ2-1, is DSGVTQTPKHLITATGQRVTLRCSPRSGDLSVYWYQQSLDQGLQFLIQYYNGEERAKGNILERFSAQQFPDLHSELNLSSLELGDSALYFCASTFISGRGRNNEQFFGPGTRLTVL.

This clonotype came up a few times. The chain recombines TRBV6-5 with TRBJ1-6; TRBD1 agrees at 11 bases. The germline V gene encodes CDR1 MNHEY and CDR2 SVGAGI. V gave up 4 bases and J gave up 7 bases; unmatched junction bases: 0. This CDR3 has 14 amino acids. This CDR3 is CASSWDRGNSPLHF. The CDR3 coding sequence is TGTGCCAGCAGTTGGGACAGGGGGAATTCACCCCTCCACTTT.